The 9 T cell receptor beta chains below come from one sample, sequenced in a study of blood T cell repertoires in COVID-19. Libraries were prepared by immunoSEQ multiplex PCR; TCRdb keeps only in-frame clonotypes and omits some of them. The sample has roughly 320,000 clones, 65% to 90% seen once. The material sequenced was PBMCs or T cells enriched from blood (not recorded which). The receptors shown here come from a man aged 25-40 years who had recovered from COVID-19.

The CDR3 region has the DNA TGTGCCATCAGTGAGTTGGACATTAACTACGAGCAGTACTTC. This encodes CAISELDINYEQYF. V gene TRBV10-3 combines with J gene TRBJ2-7, with D perhaps matching TRBD1 (5 bases). Germline CDR1 ENHRY, CDR2 SYGVKD. The CDR3 contains 14 residues. Between the trimmed V and J ends, which lost 1 base and 3 bases, there was a span of 10 bases.

The genes are TRBV11-2 and TRBJ2-2; 11 positions match TRBD2. The ends lost 5 bases at V and 4 bases at J; junction bases unmatched: 15. CDR1 and CDR2 (germline): SGHAT, FQNNGV. This CDR3 region has 19 residues. CDR3 sequence: CASSLRRASGRTTTGELFF. In nucleotides, the CDR3 is TGTGCCAGCAGCCTGCGTAGGGCTAGCGGGAGGACGACCACCGGGGAGCTGTTTTTT.

This clone was seen a handful of times. The chain joins TRBV29-1 to TRBJ2-1, with 10 bases lining up with TRBD2. The CDR3 sequence is 18 residues long. With V trimmed by 3 bases and J by 0 bases, 11 bases remained unmatched. Per the germline V gene, CDR1 is SQVTM and CDR2 is ANQGSEA. The DNA for the CDR3 is TGCAGCGTTGAGGGTACTAGCGGGGCCCTTTCCTCCTACAATGAGCAGTTCTTC. Its protein is CSVEGTSGALSSYNEQFF.

This sequence joins TRBV30 and TRBJ1-1, with D perhaps TRBD1 (5 bases). Per germline, CDR1 GTSNPN and CDR2 SVGIG (reference sequence). The V end was cut by 0 bases, the J end by 5 bases, with 10 bases between. The CDR3 spans 13 residues. The CDR3 is CAWSVNGGTEAFF. CDR3 DNA: TGTGCCTGGAGTGTAAACGGGGGGACTGAAGCTTTCTTT.

The V call is TRBV2, the J call TRBJ2-5; TRBD2 aligns across 7 bases. CDR3 length: 15 amino acids. After removal of 1 base from V and 4 bases from J, the junction contained 6 bases not matched to a gene. Germline CDR1 reads SNHLY; CDR2 reads FYNNEI. The CDR3 spells CASSEVPTSRETQYF. CDR3 sequence (DNA): TGTGCCAGCAGTGAAGTTCCGACTAGCCGAGAGACCCAGTACTTC.

The chain couples TRBV24-1 to TRBJ1-5; no firm D call. The CDR3 length is 13 residues. Germline CDR1 reads KGHDR; CDR2 reads SFDVKD. V lost 7 bases and J 0 bases, leaving 6 bases between the germline ends. CDR3 residues: CATSLNSNQPQHF. CDR3 coding DNA: TGTGCCACCAGCTTAAATAGCAATCAGCCCCAGCATTTT.

V gene TRBV3-1 (or the pseudogene TRBV3-2) combines with J gene TRBJ1-1; D call uncertain. Germline CDR1 reads LGHDT; CDR2 reads YNNKEL (reference sequence). The CDR3 covers 13 residues. The germline V and J ends were trimmed by 4 bases and 6 bases, with 12 bases remaining between them. Written as DNA, the CDR3 is TGTGCCAGCAGCCTCGATCGGTCTCCTGAAGCTTTCTTT. Protein: CASSLDRSPEAFF.

This rearrangement joins TRBV6-5 to TRBJ1-2; 8 bases fit TRBD1. The length of the CDR3 is 14 residues. The germline V gene encodes CDR1 MNHEY and CDR2 SVGAGI. Unmatched junction bases numbered 4, after V lost 6 bases and J lost 1 base. CDR3 protein: CASSPDRVNYGYTF. The CDR3 region has the DNA TGTGCCAGCAGCCCGGACAGGGTTAACTATGGCTACACCTTC.

This clone was counted only a few times. J is TRBJ2-3 and V is TRBV6-4; possibly TRBD2 for D (6 bases). The CDR3 covers 16 residues. V was trimmed by 4 bases and J by 3 bases, leaving 17 bases between them. Germline V gene sequence: CDR1 MRHNA, CDR2 SNTAGT. The chain's CDR3 is CASSALSGYGTDTQYF. The CDR3 DNA reads TGTGCCAGCAGTGCTTTGAGCGGGTACGGAACAGATACGCAGTATTTT.